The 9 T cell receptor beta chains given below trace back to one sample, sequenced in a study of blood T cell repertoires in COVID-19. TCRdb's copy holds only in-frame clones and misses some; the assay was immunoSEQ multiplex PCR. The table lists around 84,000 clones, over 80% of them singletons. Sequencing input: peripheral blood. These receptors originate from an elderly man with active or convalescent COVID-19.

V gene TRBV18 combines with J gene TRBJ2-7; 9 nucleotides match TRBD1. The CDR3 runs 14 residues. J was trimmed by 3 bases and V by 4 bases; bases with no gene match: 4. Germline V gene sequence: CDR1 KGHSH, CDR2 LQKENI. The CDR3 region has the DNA TGTGCCAGCTCACTGGGACAGGGACTCTACGAGCAGTACGTC. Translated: CASSLGQGLYEQYV.

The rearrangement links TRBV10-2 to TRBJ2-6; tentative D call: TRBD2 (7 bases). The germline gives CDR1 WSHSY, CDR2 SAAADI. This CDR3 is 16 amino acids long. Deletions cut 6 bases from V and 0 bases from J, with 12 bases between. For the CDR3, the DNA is TGCGCCAGCAGGCTAGCGGACAGCTCTGGGGCCAACGTCCTGACTTTC. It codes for CASRLADSSGANVLTF.

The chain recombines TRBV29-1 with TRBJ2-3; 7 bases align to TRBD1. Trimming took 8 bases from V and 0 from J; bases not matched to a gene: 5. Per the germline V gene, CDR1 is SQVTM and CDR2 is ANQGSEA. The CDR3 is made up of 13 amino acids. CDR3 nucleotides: TGCAGCCAAGGACAGGTCAGCACAGATACGCAGTATTTT. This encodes CSQGQVSTDTQYF.

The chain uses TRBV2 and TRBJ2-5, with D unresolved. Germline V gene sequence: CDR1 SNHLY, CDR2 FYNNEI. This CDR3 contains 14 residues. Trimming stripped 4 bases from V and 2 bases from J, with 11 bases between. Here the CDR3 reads CASSVLLSQETQYF. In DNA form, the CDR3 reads TGTGCCAGCAGTGTACTACTTTCTCAAGAGACCCAGTACTTC.

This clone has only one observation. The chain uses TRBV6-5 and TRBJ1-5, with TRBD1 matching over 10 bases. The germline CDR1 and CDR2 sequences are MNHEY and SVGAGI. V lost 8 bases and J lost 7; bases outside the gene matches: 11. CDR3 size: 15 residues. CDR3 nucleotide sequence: TGTGCCAGCTGGTTGAGTGGGACAGGGGCGCAGCCCCAGCATTTT. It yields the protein CASWLSGTGAQPQHF.

CDR3 coding DNA: TGCGCCAGCAGCCGACAGGGGTCCCCTGGGGCCAACGTCCTGACTTTC. Translating it yields CASSRQGSPGANVLTF. The chain joins TRBV5-1 to TRBJ2-6, with 8 positions matching TRBD1. Germline V gene sequence: CDR1 SGHRS, CDR2 YFSETQ. The CDR3 is made up of 16 amino acids. J was trimmed by 2 bases and V by 4 bases; bases with no gene match: 5.

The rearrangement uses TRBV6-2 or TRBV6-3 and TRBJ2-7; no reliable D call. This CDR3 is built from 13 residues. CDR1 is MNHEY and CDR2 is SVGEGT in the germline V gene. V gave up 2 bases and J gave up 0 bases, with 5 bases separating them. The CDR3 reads CASSYGLSYEQYV. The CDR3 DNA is TGTGCCAGCAGTTACGGCCTCTCCTACGAGCAGTACGTC.

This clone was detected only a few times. The CDR3 region has the DNA TGTGCCAGCAGCTTAGCGTCTGTCGGGGAAGCTTTCTTT. Its translation is CASSLASVGEAFF. The chain is built from TRBV7-9 and TRBJ1-1; D unclear. The CDR3 loop spans 13 amino acids. Germline lookup yields CDR1 SEHNR and CDR2 FQNEAQ (reference sequence). V was cut by 0 bases and J by 8 bases, with 10 bases left in between.

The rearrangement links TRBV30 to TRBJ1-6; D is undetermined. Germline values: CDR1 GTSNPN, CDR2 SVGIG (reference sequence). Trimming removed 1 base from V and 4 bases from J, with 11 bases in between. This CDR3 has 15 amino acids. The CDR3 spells CAWSGLDYYNSPLHF. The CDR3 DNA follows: TGTGCCTGGAGTGGACTGGATTATTATAATTCACCCCTCCACTTT. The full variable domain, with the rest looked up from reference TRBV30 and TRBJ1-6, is SQTIHQWPATLVQPVGSPLSLECTVEGTSNPNLYWYRQAAGRGLQLLFYSVGIGQISSEVPQNLSASRPQDRQFILSSKKLLLSDSGFYLCAWSGLDYYNSPLHFGNGTRLTVT.